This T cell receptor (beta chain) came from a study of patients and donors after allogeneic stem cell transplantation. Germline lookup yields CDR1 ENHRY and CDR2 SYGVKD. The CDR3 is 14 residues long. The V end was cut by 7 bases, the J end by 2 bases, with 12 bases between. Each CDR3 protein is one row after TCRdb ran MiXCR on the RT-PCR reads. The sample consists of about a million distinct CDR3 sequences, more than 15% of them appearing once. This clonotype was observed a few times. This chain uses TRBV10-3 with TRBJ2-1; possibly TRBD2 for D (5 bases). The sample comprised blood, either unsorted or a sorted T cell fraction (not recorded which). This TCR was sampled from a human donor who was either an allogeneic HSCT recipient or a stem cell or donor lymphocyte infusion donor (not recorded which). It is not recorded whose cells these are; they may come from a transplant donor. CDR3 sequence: CAITPEEPYNEQFF. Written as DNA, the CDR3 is TGTGCCATCACCCCGGAGGAACCCTACAATGAGCAGTTCTTC.